This is a list of T cell receptor beta chains from one sample in a study of blood T cell repertoires in COVID-19. Only in-frame clones appear in the TCRdb table, and some are missing; sequencing was by immunoSEQ multiplex PCR. The data show hundreds of thousands of clones, roughly 90% seen once. Specimen: peripheral blood. The receptors were sampled from a man aged 60-69 years who had recovered from COVID-19. Both conserved end residues are part of each CDR3. D genes are given only for firm matches. Some rows mark clone size as missing; the rest say once, few, many or name a class of expanded clone.

CASSPTGFTEAFF	TGTGCCAGCTCACCGACAGGTTTCACTGAAGCTTTCTTT	NA	TRBJ1-1	NA	TRBV18
CASSPQVMNTEAFF	TGTGCCAGCAGCCCCCAGGTTATGAACACTGAAGCTTTCTTT	NA	TRBJ1-1	NA	TRBV3-1/TRBV3-2
CASSSAQGKPEAFF	TGTGCCAGCAGTTCGGCACAGGGAAAGCCTGAAGCTTTCTTT	NA	TRBJ1-1	NA	TRBV27
CASSLDPRGTQYF	TGTGCCAGCAGCTTAGACCCTCGGGGGACCCAGTACTTC	NA	TRBJ2-5	once	TRBV11-3
CASSEWLKRTGELFF	TGTGCCAGCAGTGAGTGGCTTAAACGAACCGGGGAGCTGTTTTTT	NA	TRBJ2-2	NA	TRBV2
CASSSLGLAEDEQFF	TGTGCCAGCAGTTCCCTGGGACTAGCGGAAGATGAGCAGTTCTTC	TRBD2	TRBJ2-1	once	TRBV27
CASRGSSQPQHF	TGTGCCAGTAGGGGGAGCAGTCAGCCCCAGCATTTT	NA	TRBJ1-5	NA	TRBV19
CASSLQENQPQHF	TGTGCCAGCAGTCTACAGGAGAATCAGCCCCAGCATTTT	NA	TRBJ1-5	NA	TRBV12-3/TRBV12-4
CASGLVRGISTEAFF	TGTGCTAGTGGTTTGGTACGGGGGATATCCACTGAAGCTTTCTTT	NA	TRBJ1-1	NA	TRBV12-5
CASSFQATNEKLFF	TGTGCCAGCAGCTTTCAGGCGACTAATGAAAAACTGTTTTTT	NA	TRBJ1-4	few	TRBV5-4
CASSVVDGSSPLHF	TGTGCCAGCAGCGTAGTTGATGGCTCTTCACCCCTCCACTTT	NA	TRBJ1-6	NA	TRBV9
CASGLTGTSADTQYF	TGCGCCAGCGGCCTTACCGGGACTAGTGCAGATACGCAGTATTTT	TRBD2	TRBJ2-3	NA	TRBV10-1
CATLPWQGYEQYF	TGTGCCACCCTGCCTTGGCAGGGCTACGAGCAGTACTTC	NA	TRBJ2-7	NA	TRBV27
CASSPIQGSGTQYF	TGCGCCAGCAGCCCAATACAGGGGTCGGGGACCCAGTACTTC	TRBD1	TRBJ2-5	NA	TRBV4-1
CASSFPGGFSEAFF	TGTGCCAGCAGCTTCCCAGGGGGCTTTAGTGAAGCTTTCTTT	TRBD1	TRBJ1-1	NA	TRBV7-9
CASSRYRALSYNEQFF	TGTGCCAGCAGCCGCTACAGGGCCCTCTCCTACAATGAGCAGTTCTTC	NA	TRBJ2-1	NA	TRBV5-6
CASGRESTDTQYF	TGTGCCAGCGGTCGGGAGTCCACAGATACGCAGTATTTT	NA	TRBJ2-3	NA	TRBV2
CASSLNGLAAYNEQFF	TGTGCCAGCAGCTTAAATGGACTAGCGGCGTACAATGAGCAGTTCTTC	TRBD2	TRBJ2-1	NA	TRBV7-2
CASSLPGVRETQYF	TGTGCCAGCAGTTTACCCGGGGTTAGAGAGACCCAGTACTTC	NA	TRBJ2-5	once	TRBV28
CASRNPWAGNEKLFF	TGTGCCAGCAGAAATCCCTGGGCCGGTAATGAAAAACTGTTTTTT	NA	TRBJ1-4	NA	TRBV28
CASSVYSAETQYF	TGTGCCAGCAGCGTATACAGTGCAGAGACCCAGTACTTC	NA	TRBJ2-5	NA	TRBV9
CASSLDLGGQPQHF	TGTGCCAGCAGTTTAGACTTGGGGGGTCAGCCCCAGCATTTT	NA	TRBJ1-5	NA	TRBV28
CASSPPGSYEQYF	TGTGCCAGCAGCCCGCCGGGGAGCTACGAGCAGTACTTC	NA	TRBJ2-7	NA	TRBV5-6
CASSLVPGTGNSPLHF	TGCGCCAGCAGCTTGGTTCCCGGGACAGGGAATTCACCCCTCCACTTT	TRBD1	TRBJ1-6	NA	TRBV5-1
CASSPRTGGADGYTF	TGTGCCAGTAGTCCCAGGACAGGGGGCGCGGATGGCTACACCTTC	TRBD1	TRBJ1-2	few	TRBV19
CASPSPEGGRYGYTF	TGCGCCAGCCCCTCCCCTGAAGGGGGACGCTATGGCTACACCTTC	NA	TRBJ1-2	once	TRBV10-1
CASRWLSGGSYEQYF	TGTGCCAGCAGGTGGCTGAGCGGGGGGTCCTACGAGCAGTACTTC	TRBD2	TRBJ2-7	NA	TRBV28
CASSTLRGADTQYF	TGTGCCAGCAGCACCCTACGGGGGGCAGATACGCAGTATTTT	TRBD2	TRBJ2-3	few	TRBV7-8
CASIQPGGGKYTEAFF	TGTGCCAGCATCCAACCCGGCGGGGGTAAATACACTGAAGCTTTCTTT	NA	TRBJ1-1	NA	TRBV28
CAWSVRERAGADTQYF	TGTGCCTGGAGTGTACGAGAAAGGGCAGGGGCAGATACGCAGTATTTT	NA	TRBJ2-3	NA	TRBV30
CASSHRGLAGESAYNEQFF	TGTGCCAGCAGCCATAGGGGACTAGCGGGAGAGTCGGCCTACAATGAGCAGTTCTTC	TRBD2	TRBJ2-1	NA	TRBV3-1/TRBV3-2
CASSGEGGLERSPLHF	TGTGCCAGCAGCGGCGAAGGGGGATTAGAGAGATCACCCCTCCACTTT	NA	TRBJ1-6	NA	TRBV9
CASSLGAYSGNTIYF	TGTGCCAGCAGTCTGGGGGCCTACTCTGGAAACACCATATATTTT	NA	TRBJ1-3	NA	TRBV6-5
CASSRPGLPGTGELFF	TGTGCCAGCAGCCGGCCCGGACTGCCGGGAACCGGGGAGCTGTTTTTT	NA	TRBJ2-2	once	TRBV7-2